This T cell receptor beta chain was sequenced in a study of blood T cell repertoires in COVID-19. Trimming took 3 bases from V and 4 from J; bases not matched to a gene: 4. The CDR3 runs to 15 residues. Germline CDR1 SGDLS, CDR2 YYNGEE. TCRdb's table, derived via immunoSEQ multiplex PCR, lists solely in-frame clones and lacks some. The table shows approximately 170,000 clones, with roughly nine tenths occurring only once. The chain recombines TRBV9 with TRBJ2-1, with 10 bases fitting TRBD2. The sample was peripheral blood. The receptor was isolated from a man aged 30 to 45 with acute or convalescent COVID-19. The CDR3 reads CASSARLAGYNEQFF. The CDR3 DNA reads as TGTGCCAGCAGCGCAAGACTAGCGGGTTACAATGAGCAGTTCTTC.